Presented here are 27 T cell receptor beta chains from one specimen sequenced in a study of T-cell reconstitution after alpha-beta-depleted transplantation in children. During its preparation, the TCRbeta library received unique molecular identifiers. Using its own MiXCR run on the PCR reads, TCRdb lists one record per CDR3 protein. The sample yields about a million distinct CDR3 sequences, roughly 31% seen once. The material sequenced was PBMCs, mostly from graft donor cells, taken 360 days after TCRalphabeta/CD19-depleted stem cell transplant. These TCRs come from a boy in the first two years of life who had a stem cell transplant for SCID, so the T cells may come from the graft donor.

This clonotype came up once. V is TRBV12-3 or TRBV12-4 and J is TRBJ2-5; no clear D. V lost 6 bases and J lost 4, with 18 bases in between. This CDR3 region has 15 residues. The CDR3 DNA reads as TGTGCCAGCAGGAACCCGGACCTCCCAGGAGAGACCCAGTACTTC. This gives the protein CASRNPDLPGETQYF.

A few counts support this clonotype. The gene calls are TRBV12-3 or TRBV12-4 and TRBJ2-7; 7 bases are a match to TRBD1. Trimming removed 6 bases from V and 2 bases from J; junction bases left unmatched: 10. The CDR3 loop spans 15 amino acids. CDR3 loop: CASSPPLGQTYEQYF. In DNA form, the CDR3 reads TGTGCCAGCAGCCCTCCCCTGGGACAGACCTACGAGCAGTACTTC.

This clonotype showed up just a few times. The chain couples TRBV5-1 to TRBJ2-7, with TRBD1 matching 9 bases. This CDR3 comprises 14 residues. After removal of 2 bases from V and 4 bases from J, the junction contained 4 bases not matched to a gene. CDR1 SGHRS and CDR2 YFSETQ come from the germline V gene. The CDR3 reads CASSFDRGVYEQYF. In DNA form, the CDR3 reads TGCGCCAGCAGCTTTGACAGGGGGGTGTACGAGCAGTACTTC.

This clonotype was recorded a few times. This chain joins TRBV29-1 and TRBJ2-7, with 7 bases lining up with TRBD1. Per germline, CDR1 SQVTM and CDR2 ANQGSEA. This CDR3 is built from 13 residues. J was trimmed by 2 bases and V by 6 bases; bases with no gene match: 7. The CDR3 loop is CSVAPGQTYEQYF. As DNA, the CDR3 is TGCAGCGTCGCCCCGGGACAGACCTACGAGCAGTACTTC.

The CDR3, as DNA: TGTGCCAGCAGCTTTAACCGATACACAGATACGCAGTATTTT. It codes for CASSFNRYTDTQYF. The chain has TRBV5-5 and TRBJ2-3; D is ambiguous. The CDR3 totals 14 residues. Trimming stripped 2 bases from V and 2 bases from J, with 9 bases between. Germline CDR1 and CDR2: SGHKS and YYEKEE (reference sequence).

The rearrangement joins TRBV29-1 to TRBJ2-3; D not certain. V lost 3 bases and J lost 2, with 12 bases in between. Looked up from germline, CDR1 is SQVTM and CDR2 is ANQGSEA. The CDR3 is made up of 14 amino acids. The CDR3, as DNA: TGCAGCGTTGAGGGCTCAGGAGACACAGATACGCAGTATTTT. As protein: CSVEGSGDTDTQYF.

The rearrangement joins TRBV5-8 to TRBJ1-1; D is unclear. The CDR3 covers 14 residues. Looked up from germline, CDR1 is SGHTS and CDR2 is YDEGEE. V was pared by 1 base and J by 0 bases, with 7 bases between. The chain's CDR3 is CASSLQYLNTEAFF. In DNA form, the CDR3 reads TGTGCCAGCAGCTTGCAGTACTTGAACACTGAAGCTTTCTTT.

The rearrangement joins TRBV7-8 to TRBJ2-1, with TRBD2 identical over 12 bases. With V trimmed by 4 bases and J by 0 bases, 4 bases remained unmatched. This CDR3 is built from 17 residues. The V gene's germline CDR1 is SGHVS and CDR2 FQNEAQ. CDR3 region: CASSYGLAGSSYNEQFF. CDR3 DNA: TGTGCCAGCAGCTATGGACTAGCGGGGTCCTCCTACAATGAGCAGTTCTTC.

The chain combines TRBV4-3 with TRBJ2-7; possibly TRBD1 or TRBD2 for D (5 bases each). Germline V gene sequence: CDR1 LGHNA, CDR2 YSLEER. Trimming left V 0 bases short and J 11 bases short, with 17 bases between. This CDR3 comprises 14 residues. The CDR3: CASSQDLGRELEYF. The CDR3, as DNA: TGCGCCAGCAGCCAAGATTTGGGCAGGGAGTTGGAGTACTTC.

V is TRBV11-2 and J is TRBJ2-1; 9 nucleotides align to TRBD1. The length of the CDR3 is 16 residues. CDR1 is SGHAT, CDR2 FQNNGV, per germline. V trimming: 5 bases; J trimming: 2 bases; junction bases outside the gene matches: 7. The CDR3 loop is CASSHRTGVAYNEQFF. CDR3 in DNA: TGTGCCAGCAGCCACCGGACAGGGGTGGCCTACAATGAGCAGTTCTTC.

V usage is TRBV27 and J usage is TRBJ2-7; D possibly uses TRBD1 or TRBD2 (5 bases each). This CDR3 is built from 15 residues. Per germline, CDR1 MNHEY and CDR2 SMNVEV (reference sequence). Trimming stripped 6 bases from V and 2 bases from J, with 17 bases between. The CDR3 bases are TGTGCCAGCAGCCAAAAGGGGACGGGACCCTACGAGCAGTACTTC. Protein: CASSQKGTGPYEQYF.

This clonotype came up a few times. The chain carries TRBV12-3 or TRBV12-4 and TRBJ2-2; the match to TRBD1 covers 9 bases. V was pared by 7 bases and J by 5 bases, with 8 bases of the junction left unmatched. The CDR3 length is 15 residues. As DNA, the CDR3 is TGTGCCAGCAACCGACAGGGGGTCCTAACCGGGGAGCTGTTTTTT. Translation gives CASNRQGVLTGELFF.

This clonotype turned up a few times. The J gene is TRBJ2-5, the V gene TRBV29-1; D is undetermined. The germline V gene has CDR1 SQVTM and CDR2 ANQGSEA. The V end lost 4 bases, the J end lost 4 bases, and 7 bases lay between the germline ends. The CDR3 runs 11 residues. In DNA form, the CDR3 reads TGCAGCGTTGTTCCACGAGAGACCCAGTACTTC. It translates to CSVVPRETQYF.

The chain combines TRBV5-1 with TRBJ2-1; 10 nucleotides align to TRBD1. The length of the CDR3 is 16 residues. Germline V gives CDR1 SGHRS, CDR2 YFSETQ. The trim removed 4 bases at V and 7 bases at J, leaving 11 bases unmatched. The CDR3 loop is CASSAPGTGVRNEQFF. The CDR3 DNA reads as TGCGCCAGCAGCGCCCCCGGGACAGGGGTCCGGAATGAGCAGTTCTTC.

As DNA, the CDR3 is TGTGCCACCAGTCCCAGGGACAGCTCCTACGAGCAGTACTTC. Translated: CATSPRDSSYEQYF. V gene TRBV15 combines with J gene TRBJ2-7; 7 positions match TRBD1. V was clipped by 6 bases and J by 0 bases; unmatched bases: 5. This CDR3 comprises 14 residues. Germline assignment: CDR1 LNHNV and CDR2 YYDKDF (reference sequence).

The chain uses TRBV7-2 and TRBJ1-4; possible D gene TRBD1, 5 bases. The CDR3 is made up of 15 amino acids. CDR1 SGHTA and CDR2 FQGNSA come from the germline V gene. V was trimmed by 1 base and J by 4 bases, leaving 10 bases between them. In DNA, the CDR3 is TGTGCCAGCAGCTTAGGGGGACCGATTAATGAAAAACTGTTTTTT. It codes for CASSLGGPINEKLFF.

This clonotype was seen more than once but under ten times. CDR3 in amino acids: CASSSQGAGGNTIYF. In DNA, the CDR3 is TGTGCCAGCTCATCACAGGGGGCAGGAGGAAACACCATATATTTT. The rearrangement joins TRBV18 to TRBJ1-3; 9 bases are a match to TRBD1. The CDR3 totals 15 residues. Trimming at V came to 5 bases and at J to 4 bases, leaving 6 bases not matched to a gene. Per germline, CDR1 KGHSH and CDR2 LQKENI.

Comments on this clonotype: The CDR3 ends on some other residue instead of the conserved phenylalanine or tryptophan, so this is likely a read error. The chain has TRBV5-1 and TRBJ2-3, with D unresolved. V lost 0 bases, J lost 1 base, and 6 bases lay in between. Germline V gives CDR1 SGHRS, CDR2 YFSETQ. The CDR3 contains 14 residues. The CDR3, as DNA: TGCGCCAGCAGCTTGGAACAGCGCACAGATACGCAGTATCTT. Translating gives CASSLEQRTDTQYL.

The chain recombines TRBV5-1 with TRBJ2-5; TRBD2 matches 9 bases. J was trimmed by 1 base and V by 2 bases; bases with no gene match: 6. CDR3 length: 16 amino acids. In germline, CDR1 is SGHRS, CDR2 YFSETQ. CDR3 in amino acids: CASSLAGGLAQETQYF. As DNA, the CDR3 is TGCGCCAGCAGCTTAGCGGGGGGACTAGCCCAAGAGACCCAGTACTTC.

The CDR3 sequence is CASSLGSAYSYNEQFF. CDR3 DNA: TGCGCCAGCAGCTTGGGTTCGGCATACTCCTACAATGAGCAGTTCTTC. The chain carries TRBV5-1 and TRBJ2-1; D is uncertain. Germline assignment: CDR1 SGHRS and CDR2 YFSETQ. This CDR3 comprises 16 residues. With 0 bases removed from V and 0 bases from J, the gap between germline ends came to 10 bases. Filled out from reference TRBV5-1 and TRBJ2-1, the complete variable domain reads KAGVTQTPRYLIKTRGQQVTLSCSPISGHRSVSWYQQTPGQGLQFLFEYFSETQRNKGNFPGRFSGRQFSNSRSEMNVSTLELGDSALYLCASSLGSAYSYNEQFFGPGTRLTVL.

The table lists this clonotype with a count of one. The V call is TRBV12-3 or TRBV12-4, the J call TRBJ2-7; D remains unclear. This CDR3 is 15 amino acids long. V dropped 5 bases and J dropped 0 bases, with 14 bases sitting between them. The CDR3 protein is CASSPSGPRSYEQYF. CDR3 in DNA: TGTGCCAGCAGTCCTTCCGGGCCTCGCTCCTACGAGCAGTACTTC.

This sequence joins TRBV2 and TRBJ2-1; 8 nucleotides agree with TRBD2. Germline V gene lookup returns CDR1 SNHLY and CDR2 FYNNEI. Unmatched junction bases numbered 6, after V lost 3 bases and J lost 11 bases. CDR3 length equals 13 residues. Here the CDR3 reads CASSEVPGGKQFF. CDR3 sequence (DNA): TGTGCCAGCAGTGAGGTCCCGGGAGGGAAGCAGTTCTTC.

This clonotype was observed many times. This chain connects TRBV7-2 to TRBJ2-7; no firm D call. V shed 5 bases and J shed 7 bases, with 12 bases lying between them. Germline CDR1 and CDR2: SGHTA and FQGNSA. This CDR3 is built from 12 residues. The CDR3 nucleotides are TGTGCCAGCAGCCCCCGATTTCGGGAGCAGTACTTC. As protein: CASSPRFREQYF.

The chain combines TRBV5-1 with TRBJ1-1; D is undetermined. V dropped 2 bases and J dropped 0 bases, with 14 bases sitting between them. This CDR3 spans 16 amino acids. Germline V CDR1 and CDR2: SGHRS, YFSETQ. The CDR3 nucleotides read TGCGCCAGCAGCTTCATAGTCGGGAGCATGAACACTGAAGCTTTCTTT. Protein: CASSFIVGSMNTEAFF.

This clonotype has a single count. J is TRBJ2-7 and V is TRBV3-1; possibly TRBD1 for D (6 bases). CDR1 and CDR2 from the germline V gene are LGHDT and YNNKEL (reference sequence). This CDR3 comprises 15 residues. Trimming cost V 2 bases and J 2 bases, with 13 bases left between them. The CDR3 bases are TGTGCCAGCAGCCAAAGGTCAGGGGACCCCTACGAGCAGTACTTC. It is translated as CASSQRSGDPYEQYF.

The genes are TRBV5-1 and TRBJ2-7; D possibly corresponds to TRBD1 (5 bases). The germline gives CDR1 SGHRS, CDR2 YFSETQ. V lost 1 base, J lost 3 bases, and 14 bases lay in between. The CDR3 spans 15 residues. The CDR3 spells CASSLWEGAIYEQYF. The CDR3, as DNA: TGCGCCAGCAGCTTGTGGGAAGGGGCCATCTACGAGCAGTACTTC.

This clonotype was counted a few times. The chain employs TRBV15 and TRBJ2-1; D unresolved. This CDR3 spans 16 amino acids. The germline V gene has CDR1 LNHNV and CDR2 YYDKDF (reference sequence). Trimming left V 0 bases short and J 3 bases short, with 12 bases between. CDR3 nucleotides: TGTGCCACCAGCAGAGACGGAAAGAGAGACTACAATGAGCAGTTCTTC. As protein: CATSRDGKRDYNEQFF.